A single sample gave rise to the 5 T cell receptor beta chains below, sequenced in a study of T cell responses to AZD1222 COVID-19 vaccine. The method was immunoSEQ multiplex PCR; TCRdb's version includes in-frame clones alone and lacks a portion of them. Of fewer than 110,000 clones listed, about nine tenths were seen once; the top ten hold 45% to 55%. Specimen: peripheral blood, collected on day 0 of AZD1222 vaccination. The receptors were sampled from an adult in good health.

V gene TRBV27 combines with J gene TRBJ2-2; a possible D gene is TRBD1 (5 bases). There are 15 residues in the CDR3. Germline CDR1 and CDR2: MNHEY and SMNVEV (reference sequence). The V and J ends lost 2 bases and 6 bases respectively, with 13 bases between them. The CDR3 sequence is CASSLSLQDAGELFF. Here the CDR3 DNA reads TGTGCCAGCAGTTTAAGTTTACAGGATGCCGGGGAGCTGTTTTTT.

CDR3 region: CASSMGPSTDTQYF. DNA of the CDR3: TGTGCCAGTAGTATGGGACCGAGCACAGATACGCAGTATTTT. This chain links TRBV19 with TRBJ2-3, with D possibly called TRBD1 or TRBD2 (5 bases each). The CDR3 length is 14 residues. V shed 3 bases and J shed 0 bases, with 7 bases lying between them. CDR1 is LNHDA, CDR2 SQIVND, per germline (reference sequence).

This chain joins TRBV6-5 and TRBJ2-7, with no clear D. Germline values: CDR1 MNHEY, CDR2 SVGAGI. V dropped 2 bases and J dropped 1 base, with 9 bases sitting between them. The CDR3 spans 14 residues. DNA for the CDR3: TGTGCCAGCAGTTACGGCCGGCTGTCCTACGAGCAGTACTTC. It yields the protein CASSYGRLSYEQYF.

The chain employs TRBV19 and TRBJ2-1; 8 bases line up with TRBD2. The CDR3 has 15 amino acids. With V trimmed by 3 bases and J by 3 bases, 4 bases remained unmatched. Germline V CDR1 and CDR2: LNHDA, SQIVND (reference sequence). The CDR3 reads CASSIALAGYNEQFF. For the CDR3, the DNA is TGTGCCAGTAGTATTGCGCTAGCGGGCTACAATGAGCAGTTCTTC.

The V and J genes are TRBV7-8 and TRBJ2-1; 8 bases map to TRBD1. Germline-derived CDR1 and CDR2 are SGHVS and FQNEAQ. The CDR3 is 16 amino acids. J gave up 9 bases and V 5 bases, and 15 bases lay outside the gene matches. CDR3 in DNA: TGTGCCAGCAGCCCAGGGGGCCGGGGCGGCCCTGGTGAGCAGTTCTTC. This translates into CASSPGGRGGPGEQFF.